The TCR beta chain described here comes from a study of cytomegalovirus exposure and HLA in healthy donors. The study's findings and limits: Another analysis was done later, and it associated roughly 15,000 TCR beta sequences with HLA alleles at 0.05 false discovery rate. Associated with cytomegalovirus, according to the listing, were some 150 TCR beta chains.

About this clone: The antigen is undetermined.

The PCR contained 60 Vbeta and 13 Jbeta primers. The table came from immunoSEQ multiplex PCR; TCRdb's copy has only in-frame clones and leaves some out. The table records roughly 100,000 clones, about four fifths of them present only once. Donors consisted of healthy bone marrow donors. Germline-derived CDR1 and CDR2 are SEHNR and FQNEAQ (reference sequence). Trimming took off 6 bases at V and 0 bases at J, with 14 bases between the two ends. The CDR3 is made up of 16 amino acids. The sequenced material came from PBMCs. This receptor was obtained from a man between 45 and 60 years old in good health and CMV-seronegative. The gene calls are TRBV7-9 and TRBJ2-2, with unresolved D. The CDR3 region has the DNA TGTGCCAGCAGACCCTTCCAAATAGCGAACACCGGGGAGCTGTTTTTT. Translated, it gives CASRPFQIANTGELFF.